This T cell receptor (beta chain) is drawn from a study of shared clonotypes between healthy human individuals. Generated by immunoSEQ multiplex PCR, the TCRdb table keeps only in-frame clones and is missing some. The sample yields over a million clones, about 80% seen once. Germline loops: CDR1 SNHLY, CDR2 FYNNEI. This CDR3 is 12 amino acids long. The germline V and J ends were trimmed by 5 bases and 4 bases, with 8 bases remaining between them. The TCR sequence derives from a man aged 18-30 years in good health. Sequencing used memory CD4+ T cells sorted from blood. Regarding subset: CD45RA-negative fraction. The chain carries TRBV2 and TRBJ1-2; no reliable D call. The CDR3 DNA reads as TGTGCCAGCAGTTTATCCGGCTATGGCTACACCTTC. Protein product: CASSLSGYGYTF.